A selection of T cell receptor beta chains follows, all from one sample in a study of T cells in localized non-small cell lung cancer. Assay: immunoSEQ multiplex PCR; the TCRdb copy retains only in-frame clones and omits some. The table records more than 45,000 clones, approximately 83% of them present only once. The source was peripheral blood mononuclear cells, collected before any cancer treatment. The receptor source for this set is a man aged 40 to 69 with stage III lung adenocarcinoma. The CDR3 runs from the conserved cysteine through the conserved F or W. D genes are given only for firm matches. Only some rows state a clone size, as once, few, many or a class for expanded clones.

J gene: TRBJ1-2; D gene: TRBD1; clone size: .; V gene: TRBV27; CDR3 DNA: TGTGCCAGCAGTTTCACATCCGGGACAGGGTGGCGCTACACCTTC; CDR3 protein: CASSFTSGTGWRYTF
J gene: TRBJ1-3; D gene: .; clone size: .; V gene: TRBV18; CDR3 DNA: TGTGCCAGCTCAGCGGGGCAGCAGAACACCATATATTTT; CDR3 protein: CASSAGQQNTIYF
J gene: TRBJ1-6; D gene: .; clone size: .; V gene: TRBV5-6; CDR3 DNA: TGTGCCAGCAGCTTGGGGCCGGCACCCCTCCACTTT; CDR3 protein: CASSLGPAPLHF
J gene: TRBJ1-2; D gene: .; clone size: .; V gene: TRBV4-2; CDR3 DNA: TGTGCCAGCATGCCAAGACCCGGGGAGGGAGGCTACACCTTC; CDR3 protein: CASMPRPGEGGYTF
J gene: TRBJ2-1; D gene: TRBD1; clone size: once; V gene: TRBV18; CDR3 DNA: TGTGCCAGCTCACCGGGGACAGGGAGGAATGAGCAGTTCTTC; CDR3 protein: CASSPGTGRNEQFF
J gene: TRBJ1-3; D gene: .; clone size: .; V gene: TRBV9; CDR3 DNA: TGTGCCAGCAGCCCGGACCCTTTTGGAAACACCATATATTTT; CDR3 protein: CASSPDPFGNTIYF
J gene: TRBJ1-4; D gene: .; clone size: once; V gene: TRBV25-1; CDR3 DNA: TGTGCCAGCAGTGAATTGGGGTACTCGGAAAAACTGTTTTTT; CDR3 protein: CASSELGYSEKLFF
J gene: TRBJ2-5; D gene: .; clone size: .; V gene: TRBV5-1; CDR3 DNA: TGCGCCAGCAGCTTGGCCCCCGTTAGTAGGGAGACCCAGTACTTC; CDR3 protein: CASSLAPVSRETQYF
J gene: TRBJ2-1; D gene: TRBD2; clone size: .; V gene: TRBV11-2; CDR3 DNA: TGTGCCAGCAGCTTAACTTTTGGCGGGAGGCCAGACAATGAGCAGTTCTTC; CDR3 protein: CASSLTFGGRPDNEQFF
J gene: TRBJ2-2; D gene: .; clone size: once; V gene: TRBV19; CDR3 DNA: TGTGCCAGTAGTATAGTAGGGGGTTTCGCCGGGGAGCTGTTTTTT; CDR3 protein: CASSIVGGFAGELFF
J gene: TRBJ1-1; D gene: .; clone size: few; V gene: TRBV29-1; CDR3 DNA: TGCAGCGCCGGCGAAGCTTTCTTT; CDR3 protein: CSAGEAFF
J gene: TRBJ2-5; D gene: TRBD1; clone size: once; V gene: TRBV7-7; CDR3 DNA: TGTGCCAGCAGCCAGGAGGACAGGGGCCCGACCCAGTACTTC; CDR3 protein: CASSQEDRGPTQYF
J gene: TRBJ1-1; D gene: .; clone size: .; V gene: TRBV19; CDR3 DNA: TGTGCCAGTAGCAACGCCAGAACTGAAGCTTTCTTT; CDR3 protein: CASSNARTEAFF
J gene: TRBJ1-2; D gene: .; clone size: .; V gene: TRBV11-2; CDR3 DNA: TGTGCCAGCAGCTTAAAGGACGAGGGGAAATCCTTC; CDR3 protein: CASSLKDEGKSF
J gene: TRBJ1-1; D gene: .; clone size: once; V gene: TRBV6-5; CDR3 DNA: TGTGCCAGCAGTTGGGGCGGCACTGAAGCTTTCTTT; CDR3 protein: CASSWGGTEAFF
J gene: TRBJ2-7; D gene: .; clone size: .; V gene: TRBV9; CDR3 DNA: TGTGCCAGCAGCCCAGGGCTGGACGAGCAGTACTTC; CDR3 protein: CASSPGLDEQYF
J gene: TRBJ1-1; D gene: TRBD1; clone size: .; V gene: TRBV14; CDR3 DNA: TGTGCCAGCAGCCAAGAAACAGGGGTCGTCGGTGAAGCTTTCTTT; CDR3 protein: CASSQETGVVGEAFF
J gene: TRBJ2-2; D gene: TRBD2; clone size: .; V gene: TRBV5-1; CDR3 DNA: TGCGCCAGCAGCTCAGGGACTAGCGGGGGACTACTCGCCGGGGAGCTGTTTTTT; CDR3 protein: CASSSGTSGGLLAGELFF
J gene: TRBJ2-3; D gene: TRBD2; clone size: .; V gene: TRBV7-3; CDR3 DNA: TGTGCCAGCAGCACAGTAGGACTAGCGGCGTCACCAGATACGCAGTATTTT; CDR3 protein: CASSTVGLAASPDTQYF
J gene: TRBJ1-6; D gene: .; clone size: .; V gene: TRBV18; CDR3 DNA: TGTGCCAGCTCACGGACAGATAATTCACCCCTCCACTTT; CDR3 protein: CASSRTDNSPLHF
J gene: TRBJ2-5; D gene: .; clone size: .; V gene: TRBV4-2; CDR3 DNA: TGTGCCAGCAGGGGCGACCCCCATCAGGGTAGGGAGACCCAGTACTTC; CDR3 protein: CASRGDPHQGRETQYF
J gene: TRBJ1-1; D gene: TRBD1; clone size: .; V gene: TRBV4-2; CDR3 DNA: TGTGCCAGCAGCCAGGAGGGACAGGGGTTGAACACTGAAGCTTTCTTT; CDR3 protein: CASSQEGQGLNTEAFF
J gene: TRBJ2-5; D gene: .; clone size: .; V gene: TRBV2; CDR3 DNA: TGTGCCAGCAGTGAAGTGGGGGCGCGGGAGACCCAGTACTTC; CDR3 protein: CASSEVGARETQYF
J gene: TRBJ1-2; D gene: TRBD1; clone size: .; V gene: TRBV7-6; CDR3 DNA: TGTGCCAGCAGCTTAGGACAGGGCTTTTTGGATGGCTACACCTTC; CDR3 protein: CASSLGQGFLDGYTF
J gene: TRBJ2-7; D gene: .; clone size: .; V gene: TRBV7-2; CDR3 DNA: TGTGCCAGCAGCTTAGCGGGGGTCACCTACGAGCAGTACTTC; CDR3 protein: CASSLAGVTYEQYF
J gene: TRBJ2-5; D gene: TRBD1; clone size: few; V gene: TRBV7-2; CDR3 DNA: TGTGCCAGCAGCTTGTGGGACAGGGGTGGGGAGACCCAGTACTTC; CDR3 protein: CASSLWDRGGETQYF
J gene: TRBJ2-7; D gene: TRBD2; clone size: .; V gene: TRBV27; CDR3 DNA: TGTGCCAGCAGTTCAACTAGCGGGAGATATGTTAACGAGCAGTACTTC; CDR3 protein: CASSSTSGRYVNEQYF
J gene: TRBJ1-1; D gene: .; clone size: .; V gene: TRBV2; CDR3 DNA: TGTGCCAGCAGTGAACGGGCGACTGCAGGTGAAGCTTTCTTT; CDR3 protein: CASSERATAGEAFF
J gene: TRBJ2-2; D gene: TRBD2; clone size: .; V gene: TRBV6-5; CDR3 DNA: TGTGCCGCGGGGGGACAAACCGGGGAGCTGTTTTTT; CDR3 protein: CAAGGQTGELFF